This T cell receptor (beta chain) was obtained from a study of blood T cell repertoires in COVID-19. Authors' methods: Estimated nucleated cell counts came from reference gene primer amplification. Sequencing used immunoSEQ multiplex PCR; TCRdb keeps in-frame clones, though not all of them. Clone size and the V and J calls come from that table; the DNA yielded D and trimming. The repertoire holds over 200,000 clones, roughly 84% seen once, with 4.4% in the top ten. Trimming took off 10 bases at V and 5 bases at J, with 17 bases between the two ends. The CDR3 contains 14 residues. CDR1 and CDR2 (germline): MNHEY, SVGAGI.

Material: peripheral blood. The origin of this receptor is a man between 50 and 59 years old with active or convalescent COVID-19. The rearrangement uses TRBV6-5 and TRBJ2-2, with D perhaps matching TRBD1 (5 bases). The CDR3 region is CATLRQGLTGELFF. DNA for the CDR3: TGTGCCACTCTAAGGCAGGGCTTAACCGGGGAGCTGTTTTTT.